Listed here are 23 T cell receptor beta chains from one sample, sequenced in a study of technical replicates of blood from several donors (dated by TCRdb to about 2017). Libraries were constructed by the immunoSEQ multiplex PCR assay. TCRdb provides this immuneACCESS table in a form limited to in-frame rearrangements. Some clones are lacking; in checked studies, under half of them reflect an unresolved V gene, and why the rest are absent is not known. The sample table contains 65,000 to 95,000 clones; only one count was recorded for around 94% of them. The ten largest clonotypes hold approximately 0.41% of the sample. Sequenced: T cells isolated from PBMCs. Receptors were obtained from a human donor in good health.

This clone was seen only a few times. This sequence joins TRBV2 and TRBJ2-1; 10 bases line up with TRBD2. V trimming: 2 bases; J trimming: 9 bases; junction bases outside the gene matches: 7. Germline V gene data show CDR1 as SNHLY and CDR2 as FYNNEI. The CDR3 has 15 residues. CDR3 protein: CASSEQLAGLVEQFF. The CDR3 nucleotides read TGTGCCAGCAGTGAACAACTAGCGGGATTAGTTGAGCAGTTCTTC.

The rearrangement joins TRBV6-1 to TRBJ1-2; D is unclear. Germline-derived CDR1 and CDR2 are MNHNS and SASEGT. The CDR3 loop spans 13 amino acids. Trimming cost V 10 bases and J 4 bases, with 16 bases left between them. CDR3 DNA: TGTGCCACCATGGCGGGTTTTTTCTATGGCTACACCTTC. It specifies CATMAGFFYGYTF.

The J gene is TRBJ2-5, the V gene TRBV5-4, with 10 bases identical to TRBD2. Per germline, CDR1 SGHNT and CDR2 YYREEE (reference sequence). The J segment lost 2 bases and the V segment lost 1 base, leaving 8 bases of the junction unmatched. This CDR3 has 17 amino acids. This CDR3 is CASSLRIAGGLQETQYF. The CDR3 region has the DNA TGTGCCAGCAGCTTGAGGATAGCGGGAGGACTTCAAGAGACCCAGTACTTC.

The CDR3 protein is CASSLALAVDTQYF. The CDR3, as DNA: TGTGCCAGCAGCTTAGCACTAGCGGTAGATACGCAGTATTTT. The chain combines TRBV7-2 with TRBJ2-3; 8 nucleotides match TRBD2. Trimming cost V 0 bases and J 5 bases; bases outside gene matches: 1. The CDR3 totals 14 residues. Germline-derived CDR1 and CDR2 are SGHTA and FQGNSA.

The chain is built from TRBV27 and TRBJ2-3, with TRBD1 identical over 7 bases. CDR3 size: 16 residues. Germline V CDR1 and CDR2: MNHEY, SMNVEV (reference sequence). V lost 5 bases and J lost 0; bases outside the gene matches: 8. In DNA form, the CDR3 reads TGTGCCAGCAGTATAGGACAGGCCCCTAGCACAGATACGCAGTATTTT. It codes for CASSIGQAPSTDTQYF.

This rearrangement joins TRBV29-1 to TRBJ2-7, with a possible D match to TRBD1 (5 bases). This CDR3 spans 11 amino acids. The V gene lost 6 bases and the J gene lost 7 bases, with 13 bases spanning the gap. In germline, CDR1 is SQVTM, CDR2 ANQGSEA. The CDR3 reads CSVPTEYEQYF. Here the CDR3 DNA reads TGCAGCGTCCCGACAGAGTATGAGCAGTACTTC.

This chain connects TRBV4-3 to TRBJ2-1, with D perhaps TRBD1 (5 bases). The CDR3 extends over 15 amino acids. Germline V lookup: CDR1 LGHNA, CDR2 YSLEER. With 0 bases removed from V and 6 bases from J, the gap between germline ends came to 12 bases. CDR3 loop: CASSQEIGRANEQFF. The CDR3 coding sequence is TGCGCCAGCAGCCAAGAAATCGGCAGGGCCAATGAGCAGTTCTTC.

V gene TRBV5-1 combines with J gene TRBJ2-3; D is perhaps TRBD1 (6 bases). The CDR3 covers 18 residues. Germline-derived CDR1 and CDR2 are SGHRS and YFSETQ. V dropped 0 bases and J dropped 2 bases, with 19 bases sitting between them. CDR3 residues: CASSLGPYLWDNTDTQYF. DNA of the CDR3: TGCGCCAGCAGCTTGGGGCCTTATTTGTGGGACAACACAGATACGCAGTATTTT.

A few counts support this clone. V is TRBV5-1 and J is TRBJ2-3; 7 bases fit TRBD2. Germline V gene data show CDR1 as SGHRS and CDR2 as YFSETQ. V lost 5 bases and J lost 2; bases outside the gene matches: 8. The CDR3 length is 15 residues. In DNA, the CDR3 is TGCGCCAGCAGGAATAGCGGGTCGAACACAGATACGCAGTATTTT. This sequence encodes CASRNSGSNTDTQYF.

The V call is TRBV5-8, the J call TRBJ2-5, with a weak D call TRBD1 (5 bases). There are 14 residues in the CDR3. V dropped 1 base and J dropped 0 bases, with 7 bases sitting between them. Per germline, CDR1 SGHTS and CDR2 YDEGEE. The CDR3 sequence is CASSLRQNQETQYF. DNA for the CDR3: TGTGCCAGCAGCTTGCGACAGAACCAAGAGACCCAGTACTTC.

The chain carries TRBV5-1 and TRBJ1-1; D ambiguous. This CDR3 is built from 14 residues. The germline V gene has CDR1 SGHRS and CDR2 YFSETQ. With 1 base removed from V and 1 base from J, the gap between germline ends came to 8 bases. The CDR3 DNA sequence: TGCGCCAGCAGCTTGAGGCAGGAGAACACTGAAGCTTTCTTT. It specifies CASSLRQENTEAFF.

In its sample, this clone was seen a few times. The chain combines TRBV7-2 with TRBJ2-3, with TRBD2 as a possible D gene (5 bases). V was clipped by 5 bases and J by 4 bases, with 10 bases between them. This CDR3 is built from 13 residues. Germline CDR1 is SGHTA and CDR2 is FQGNSA. The CDR3 nucleotides are TGTGCCAGCAGCCCGGCCGGGGCAGATACGCAGTATTTT. Translating it yields CASSPAGADTQYF.

The rearrangement uses TRBV6-6 and TRBJ1-2; maybe TRBD1 (5 bases). V was trimmed by 5 bases and J by 7 bases, leaving 8 bases between them. The CDR3 consists of 11 residues. The V gene's germline CDR1 is MNHNY and CDR2 SVGAGI (reference sequence). The CDR3 nucleotides are TGTGCCAGCAGTACAGGAGCTGGCTACACCTTC. The encoded protein is CASSTGAGYTF.

This clone was picked up one time. The chain couples TRBV9 to TRBJ2-7; 7 bases are shared with TRBD1. The ends lost 3 bases at V and 6 bases at J; junction bases unmatched: 9. Germline CDR1 SGDLS, CDR2 YYNGEE. The CDR3 has 14 residues. In DNA, the CDR3 is TGTGCCAGCAGCGCCCCCACAGGGGCGGGCGAGCAGTACTTC. It codes for CASSAPTGAGEQYF.

The DNA for the CDR3 is TGCAGCGTACCAACAGGGGAACACGGGCCGGGCTACACCTTC. Translated: CSVPTGEHGPGYTF. The rearrangement links TRBV29-1 to TRBJ1-2; TRBD1 matches at 7 bases. The CDR3 sequence is 14 residues long. After removal of 6 bases from V and 8 bases from J, the junction contained 15 bases not matched to a gene. Germline V lookup: CDR1 SQVTM, CDR2 ANQGSEA.

The rearrangement uses TRBV9 and TRBJ1-1; D uncertain. Between the trimmed V and J ends, which lost 0 bases and 1 base, there was a span of 10 bases. Per the germline V gene, CDR1 is SGDLS and CDR2 is YYNGEE. The CDR3 spans 15 residues. The CDR3: CASSVVGTPNTEAFF. CDR3 bases: TGTGCCAGCAGCGTAGTGGGCACCCCGAACACTGAAGCTTTCTTT. The entire variable domain, with the rest obtained from reference TRBV9 and TRBJ1-1, is as follows: DSGVTQTPKHLITATGQRVTLRCSPRSGDLSVYWYQQSLDQGLQFLIQYYNGEERAKGNILERFSAQQFPDLHSELNLSSLELGDSALYFCASSVVGTPNTEAFFGQGTRLTVV.

This chain links TRBV7-8 with TRBJ2-1; the match to TRBD2 covers 7 bases. With 6 bases clipped from V and 9 bases from J, the junction kept 8 bases outside the gene matches. The CDR3 length is 13 residues. CDR1 SGHVS and CDR2 FQNEAQ come from the germline V gene. CDR3 sequence (DNA): TGTGCCAGCAGTTTCGGGACTATCGGTGAGCAGTTCTTC. Translated: CASSFGTIGEQFF.

This chain links TRBV7-3 with TRBJ2-1; 12 positions match TRBD1. CDR3 length equals 15 residues. Trimming removed 6 bases from V and 6 bases from J; junction bases left unmatched: 6. Germline assignment: CDR1 SGHTA and CDR2 FQGTGA. DNA for the CDR3: TGTGCCAGCAGTCACGGGACAGGGGGCCTCAATGAGCAGTTCTTC. It codes for CASSHGTGGLNEQFF.

The chain is built from TRBV4-1 and TRBJ1-1, with no clear D. From germline, CDR1 is MGHRA and CDR2 YSYEKL. The V gene lost 4 bases and the J gene lost 1 base, with 16 bases spanning the gap. CDR3 length: 16 residues. As DNA, the CDR3 is TGCGCCAGCAGCCGCGAATCGACTCTCTGGAACACTGAAGCTTTCTTT. Its protein product is CASSRESTLWNTEAFF.

The J gene is TRBJ2-1, the V gene TRBV28; 10 bases are shared with TRBD2. Germline CDR1 reads MDHEN; CDR2 reads SYDVKM. The CDR3 length is 18 residues. V lost 2 bases, J lost 5 bases, and 12 bases stayed unmatched. The CDR3 DNA reads TGTGCCAGCAGTTTAATGGCTAGCGGGAGCCCCTCGGACAATGAGCAGTTCTTC. Translating gives CASSLMASGSPSDNEQFF.

The chain carries TRBV27 and TRBJ1-1, with D maybe TRBD1 (5 bases). Trimming stripped 3 bases from V and 2 bases from J, with 10 bases between. In germline, CDR1 is MNHEY, CDR2 SMNVEV (reference sequence). The CDR3 is 14 amino acids. CDR3 nucleotides: TGTGCCAGCAGTTTGACAGAACTCAACACTGAAGCTTTCTTT. Translated, it gives CASSLTELNTEAFF.

V and J are TRBV19 and TRBJ2-1; 7 bases align to TRBD1. V lost 6 bases to trimming and J lost 12 bases; unmatched junction nucleotides: 8. The CDR3 totals 12 residues. The germline V gene has CDR1 LNHDA and CDR2 SQIVND (reference sequence). CDR3 nucleotides: TGTGCCAGTAGCCCGACAGGGTTTGGGCAGTTCTTC. Its protein product is CASSPTGFGQFF.

This chain uses TRBV2 with TRBJ2-2, with TRBD2 matching 13 bases. The junction had 7 bases not matched to a gene; V was cut back by 7 bases and J by 5 bases. The germline V gene has CDR1 SNHLY and CDR2 FYNNEI. The CDR3 runs to 16 residues. Here the CDR3 DNA reads TGTGCCAGCACCCTGACTAGCGGGAGGTCGACCGGGGAGCTGTTTTTT. It is translated as CASTLTSGRSTGELFF.